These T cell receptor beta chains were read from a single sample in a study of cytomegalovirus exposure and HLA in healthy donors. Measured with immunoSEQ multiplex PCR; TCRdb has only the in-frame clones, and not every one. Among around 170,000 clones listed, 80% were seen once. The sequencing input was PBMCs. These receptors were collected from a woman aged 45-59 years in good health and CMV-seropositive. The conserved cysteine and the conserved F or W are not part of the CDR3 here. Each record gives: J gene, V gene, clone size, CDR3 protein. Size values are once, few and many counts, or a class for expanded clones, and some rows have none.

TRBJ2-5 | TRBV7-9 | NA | ASSGGETQY
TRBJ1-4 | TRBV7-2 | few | ASSWASGKLF
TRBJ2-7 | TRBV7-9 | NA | ASSSSGGSYEQY
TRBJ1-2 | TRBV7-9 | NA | ASSFGQVYGYT
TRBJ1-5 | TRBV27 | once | ASSHRDGAGVQPQH
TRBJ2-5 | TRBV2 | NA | ASSDSRETQY
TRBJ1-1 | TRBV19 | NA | ASSDRATMNTEAF
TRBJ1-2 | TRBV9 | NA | ASSVDRGPGSYGYT
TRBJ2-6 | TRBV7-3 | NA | ASSELAGNVPGANVLT
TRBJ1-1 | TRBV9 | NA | ASSVTGMNTEAF
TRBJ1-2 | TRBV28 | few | ASSDSGQVLFYT
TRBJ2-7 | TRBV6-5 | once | ASRSSGTVRYEQY
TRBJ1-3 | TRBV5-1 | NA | ASSVAPGNPAGNTIY
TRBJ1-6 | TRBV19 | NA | ASSYRGRGSPLH
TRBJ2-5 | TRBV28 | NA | ASLWRCVTPGTQY
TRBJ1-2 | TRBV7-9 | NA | SSSPGYGYT
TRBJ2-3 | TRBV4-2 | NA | ASSLGTSGSADTQY
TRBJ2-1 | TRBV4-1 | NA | ASSQVTVNNEQF
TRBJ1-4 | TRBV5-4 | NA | ASSSAGGRTNEKLF
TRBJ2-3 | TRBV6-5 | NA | ASSFTSGGADTQY
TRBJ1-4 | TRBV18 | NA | ASSPGTGPATNEKLF
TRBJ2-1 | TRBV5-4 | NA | ASSLGTSGIGNEQF
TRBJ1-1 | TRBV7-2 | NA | ASSLARVINTEAF
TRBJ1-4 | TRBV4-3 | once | ASSPTGTNEKLF
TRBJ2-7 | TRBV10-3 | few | AIGEAGYFEQY
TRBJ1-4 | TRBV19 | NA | ASTPRGEKLF
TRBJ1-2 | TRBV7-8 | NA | ASSPGDGGYGYT
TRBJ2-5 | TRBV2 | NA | ASSAEGRETQY
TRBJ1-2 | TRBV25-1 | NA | ASSDPQGNYGYT
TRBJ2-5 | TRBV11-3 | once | ASSSLLGGEETQY
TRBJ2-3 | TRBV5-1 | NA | ASSPLASTDTQY
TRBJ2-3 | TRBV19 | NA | ASSKARGTVDTQY
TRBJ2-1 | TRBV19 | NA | ASSIDQLAGSYNEQF
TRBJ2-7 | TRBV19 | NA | ASSSLAGQIYEQY
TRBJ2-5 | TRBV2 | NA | ASSEAHRVAKEQY
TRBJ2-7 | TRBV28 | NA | ASESRSDSGDYEQY
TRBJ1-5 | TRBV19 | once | ASTPDRGYNQPQH
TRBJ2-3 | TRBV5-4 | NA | ASSFKGADTQY
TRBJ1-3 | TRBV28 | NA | ASSIQGNTIY
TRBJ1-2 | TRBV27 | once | ASSLKGGEYGYT
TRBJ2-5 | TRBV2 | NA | ASSEVAGWAQY
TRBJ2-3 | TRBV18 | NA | ASSPGQGTDTQY
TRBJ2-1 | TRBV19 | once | ASSIRGTGISYEQF
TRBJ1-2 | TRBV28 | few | ASSTIGDNYGYT
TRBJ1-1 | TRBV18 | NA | ASSLRGQGSEAF
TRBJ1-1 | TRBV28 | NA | ASSQRIEAF
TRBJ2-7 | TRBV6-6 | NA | ASSSTFTGSYEQY
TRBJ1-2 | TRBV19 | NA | ASSIGRRTSYGYT
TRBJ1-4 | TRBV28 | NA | ASLGQGATNEKLF
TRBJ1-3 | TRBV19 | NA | ASSTVSPGNTIY
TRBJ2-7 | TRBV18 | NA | ASSPRSRTYEQY
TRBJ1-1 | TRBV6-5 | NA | ASKWGQNTEAF
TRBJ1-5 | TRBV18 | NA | ASSPAGTGVFPQH
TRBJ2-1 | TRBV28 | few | ASPQGNEQF
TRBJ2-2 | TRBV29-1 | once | SGMTRYTGELF
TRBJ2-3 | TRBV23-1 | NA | ASSPTPSTDTQY
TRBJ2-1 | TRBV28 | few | ASSPGGNGANEQF
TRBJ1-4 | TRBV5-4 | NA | ASSPQGTNEKLF
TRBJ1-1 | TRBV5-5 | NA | ASSLEGMSTEAF